This T cell receptor (beta chain) appears in the sequencing data of a study of cytomegalovirus exposure and HLA in healthy donors. On the study more broadly: The roughly 120 validation repertoires used the same platform as the roughly 670 first-cohort repertoires (as reported by a later analysis).

V dropped 6 bases and J dropped 6; count of bases not matched to a gene: 9. The CDR3 spans 15 residues. Per the germline V gene, CDR1 is MDHEN and CDR2 is SYDVKM. Notes on the study in general: Many donors carried some public TCRs, although rarity characterized most TCR sequences. Associated with cytomegalovirus, according to the listing, were approximately 160 TCR beta chains.

As concerns this clone: Antigen specificity is unknown.

Assay: immunoSEQ multiplex PCR; the TCRdb copy retains only in-frame clones and omits some. This sample yields about 21,000 clones, of which around 97% are seen a single time; approximately 10% belongs to the top ten. Separation from the roughly 670-subject first cohort characterized the approximately 120-subject validation cohort, to which the donors belonged. This TCR was sampled from a young man in good health and CMV-seropositive. The source material was PBMCs. The chain employs TRBV28 and TRBJ2-1; 9 bases align to TRBD2. CDR3 DNA sequence: TGTGCCAGCAGGACCGTTAGCGGGAGTGGCAATGAGCAGTTCTTC. It translates to CASRTVSGSGNEQFF.